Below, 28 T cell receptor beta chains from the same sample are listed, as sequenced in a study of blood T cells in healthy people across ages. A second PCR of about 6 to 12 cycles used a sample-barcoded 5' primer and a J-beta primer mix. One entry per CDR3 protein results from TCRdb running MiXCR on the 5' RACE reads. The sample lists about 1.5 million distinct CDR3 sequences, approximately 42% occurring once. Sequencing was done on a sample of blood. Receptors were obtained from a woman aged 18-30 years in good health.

This CDR3 reads CSVEEKGTDTQYF. The CDR3 region has the DNA TGCAGCGTTGAAGAGAAGGGTACAGATACGCAGTATTTT. The chain links TRBV29-1 to TRBJ2-3; D is unclear. V shed 0 bases and J shed 3 bases, with 7 bases lying between them. Germline loops: CDR1 SQVTM, CDR2 ANQGSEA. CDR3 size: 13 residues.

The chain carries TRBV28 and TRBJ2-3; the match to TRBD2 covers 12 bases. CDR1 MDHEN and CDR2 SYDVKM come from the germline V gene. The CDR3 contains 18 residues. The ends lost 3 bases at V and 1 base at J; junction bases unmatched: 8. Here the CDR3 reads CASSFFRTSGACTDTQYF. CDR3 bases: TGTGCCAGCAGTTTCTTTAGGACTAGCGGGGCCTGCACAGATACGCAGTATTTT.

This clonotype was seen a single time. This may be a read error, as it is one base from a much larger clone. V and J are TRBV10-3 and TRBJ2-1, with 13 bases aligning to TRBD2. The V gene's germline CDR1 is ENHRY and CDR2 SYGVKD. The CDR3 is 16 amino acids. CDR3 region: CTISWTSGSTYNEQFF. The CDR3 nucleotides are TGTACCATCAGCTGGACTAGCGGGAGTACCTACAATGAGCAGTTCTTC.

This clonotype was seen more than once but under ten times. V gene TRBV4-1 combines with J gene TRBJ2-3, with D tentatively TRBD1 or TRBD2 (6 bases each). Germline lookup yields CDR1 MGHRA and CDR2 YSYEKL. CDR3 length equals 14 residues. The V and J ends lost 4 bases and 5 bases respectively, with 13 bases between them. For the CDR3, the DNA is TGCGCCAGCAGCCGATCAGGGGAGGTAGATACGCAGTATTTT. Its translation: CASSRSGEVDTQYF.

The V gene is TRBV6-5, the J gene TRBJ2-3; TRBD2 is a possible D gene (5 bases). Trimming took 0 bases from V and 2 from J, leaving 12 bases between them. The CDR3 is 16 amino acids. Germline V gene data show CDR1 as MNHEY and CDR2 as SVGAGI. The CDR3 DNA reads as TGTGCCAGCAGTTACTCAGGAGGCCAACTCACAGATACGCAGTATTTT. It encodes CASSYSGGQLTDTQYF.

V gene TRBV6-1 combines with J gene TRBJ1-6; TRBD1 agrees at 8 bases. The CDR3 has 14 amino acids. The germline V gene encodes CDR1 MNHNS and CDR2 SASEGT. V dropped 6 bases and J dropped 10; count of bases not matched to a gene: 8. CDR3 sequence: CASRTGQGRSPLHF. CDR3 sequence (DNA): TGTGCCAGCAGGACAGGACAGGGACGATCACCCCTCCACTTT.

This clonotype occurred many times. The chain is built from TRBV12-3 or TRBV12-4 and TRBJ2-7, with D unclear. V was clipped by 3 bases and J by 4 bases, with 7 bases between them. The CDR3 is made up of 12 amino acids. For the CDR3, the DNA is TGTGCCAGCAGTTTTAGCAGATACGAGCAGTACTTC. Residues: CASSFSRYEQYF.

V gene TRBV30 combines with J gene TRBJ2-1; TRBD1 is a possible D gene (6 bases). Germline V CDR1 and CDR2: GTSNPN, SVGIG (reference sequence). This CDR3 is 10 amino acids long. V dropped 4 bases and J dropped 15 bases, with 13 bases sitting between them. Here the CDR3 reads CAWKLVRGFF. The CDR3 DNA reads TGTGCCTGGAAACTTGTCAGGGGGTTCTTC.

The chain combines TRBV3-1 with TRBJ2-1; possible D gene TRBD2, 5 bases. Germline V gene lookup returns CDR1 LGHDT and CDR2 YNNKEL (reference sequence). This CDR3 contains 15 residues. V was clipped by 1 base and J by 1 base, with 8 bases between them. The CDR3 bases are TGTGCCAGCAGCCAAGGCGGGCATTCCTACAATGAGCAGTTCTTC. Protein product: CASSQGGHSYNEQFF.

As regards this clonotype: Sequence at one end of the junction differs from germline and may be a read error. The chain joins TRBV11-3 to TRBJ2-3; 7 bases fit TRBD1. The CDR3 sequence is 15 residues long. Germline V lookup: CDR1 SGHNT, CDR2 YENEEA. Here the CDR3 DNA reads TGTGCCAGCAGCCAGTGGGGACAGAGCACGGATACGCAGTATTTT. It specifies CASSQWGQSTDTQYF. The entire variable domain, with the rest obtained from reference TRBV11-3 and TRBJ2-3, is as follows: EAGVVQSPRYKIIEKKQPVAFWCNPISGHNTLYWYLQNLGQGPELLIRYENEEAVDDSQLPKDRFSAERLKGVDSTLKIQPAELGDSAVYLCASSQWGQSTDTQYFGPGTRLTVL.

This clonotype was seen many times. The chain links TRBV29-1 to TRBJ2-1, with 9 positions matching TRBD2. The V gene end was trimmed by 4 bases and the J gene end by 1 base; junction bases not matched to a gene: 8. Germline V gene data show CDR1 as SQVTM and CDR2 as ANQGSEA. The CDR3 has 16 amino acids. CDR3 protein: CSVGRSGGLSYNEQFF. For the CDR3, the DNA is TGCAGCGTTGGTCGTAGCGGGGGACTTTCCTACAATGAGCAGTTCTTC.

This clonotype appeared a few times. CDR3 region: CASSGPMDNEQFF. The CDR3 nucleotides are TGTGCCAGCAGCGGTCCTATGGACAATGAGCAGTTCTTC. The chain combines TRBV7-9 with TRBJ2-1; no reliable D call. V was pared by 5 bases and J by 5 bases, with 10 bases between. CDR1 is SEHNR, CDR2 FQNEAQ, per germline (reference sequence). The CDR3 is made up of 13 amino acids.

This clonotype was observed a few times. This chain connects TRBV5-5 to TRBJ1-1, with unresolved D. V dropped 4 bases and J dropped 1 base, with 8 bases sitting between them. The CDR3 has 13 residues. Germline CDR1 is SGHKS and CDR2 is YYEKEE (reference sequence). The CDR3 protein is CASSIGSNTEAFF. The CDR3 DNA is TGTGCCAGCAGCATAGGGTCGAACACTGAAGCTTTCTTT. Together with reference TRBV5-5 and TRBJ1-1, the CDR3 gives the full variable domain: DAGVTQSPTHLIKTRGQQVTLRCSPISGHKSVSWYQQVLGQGPQFIFQYYEKEERGRGNFPDRFSARQFPNYSSELNVNALLLGDSALYLCASSIGSNTEAFFGQGTRLTVV.

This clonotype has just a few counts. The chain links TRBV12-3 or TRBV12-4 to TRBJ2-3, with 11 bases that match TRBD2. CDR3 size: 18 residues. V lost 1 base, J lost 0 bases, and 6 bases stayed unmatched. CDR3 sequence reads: CASSLGTSGGPSTDTQYF. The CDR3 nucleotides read TGTGCCAGCAGTTTAGGCACTAGCGGGGGCCCTAGCACAGATACGCAGTATTTT.

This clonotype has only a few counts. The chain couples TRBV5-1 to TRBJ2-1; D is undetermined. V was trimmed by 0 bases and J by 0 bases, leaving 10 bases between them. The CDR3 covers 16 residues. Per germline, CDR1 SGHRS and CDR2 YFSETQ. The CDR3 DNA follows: TGCGCCAGCAGCTTGGTCTCAAGTGGCTCCTACAATGAGCAGTTCTTC. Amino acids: CASSLVSSGSYNEQFF.

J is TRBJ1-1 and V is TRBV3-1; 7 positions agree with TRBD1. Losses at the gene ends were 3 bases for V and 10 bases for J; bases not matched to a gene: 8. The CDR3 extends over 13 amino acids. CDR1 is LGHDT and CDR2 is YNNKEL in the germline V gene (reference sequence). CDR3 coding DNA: TGTGCCAGCAGCCAGAACGGACAGGTCGCAGCTTTCTTT. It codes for CASSQNGQVAAFF.

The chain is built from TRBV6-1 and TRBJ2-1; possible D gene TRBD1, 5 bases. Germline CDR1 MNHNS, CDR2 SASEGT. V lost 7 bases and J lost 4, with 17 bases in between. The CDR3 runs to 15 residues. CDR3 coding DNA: TGTGCCAGCACTCCCGAAATTGGACAATACAATGAGCAGTTCTTC. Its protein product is CASTPEIGQYNEQFF.

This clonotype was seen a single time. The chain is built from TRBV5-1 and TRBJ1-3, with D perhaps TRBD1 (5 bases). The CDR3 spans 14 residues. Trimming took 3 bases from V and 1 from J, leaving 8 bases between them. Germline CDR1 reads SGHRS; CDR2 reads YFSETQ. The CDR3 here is CASSSAGSGNTIYF. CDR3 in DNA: TGCGCCAGCAGCTCGGCAGGGTCTGGAAACACCATATATTTT.

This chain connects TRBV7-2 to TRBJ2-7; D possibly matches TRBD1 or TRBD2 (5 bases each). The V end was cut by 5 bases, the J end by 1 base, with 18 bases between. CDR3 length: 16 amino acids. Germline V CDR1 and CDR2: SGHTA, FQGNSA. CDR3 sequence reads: CASSRNRDVGSYEQYF. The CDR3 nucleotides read TGTGCCAGCAGCCGGAACCGGGACGTCGGGTCCTACGAGCAGTACTTC.

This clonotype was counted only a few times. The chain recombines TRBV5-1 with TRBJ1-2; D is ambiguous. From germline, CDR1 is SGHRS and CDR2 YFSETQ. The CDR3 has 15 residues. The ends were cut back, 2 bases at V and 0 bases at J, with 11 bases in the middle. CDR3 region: CASSLGTYSNYGYTF. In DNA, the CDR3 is TGCGCCAGCAGCTTAGGAACTTATTCTAACTATGGCTACACCTTC.

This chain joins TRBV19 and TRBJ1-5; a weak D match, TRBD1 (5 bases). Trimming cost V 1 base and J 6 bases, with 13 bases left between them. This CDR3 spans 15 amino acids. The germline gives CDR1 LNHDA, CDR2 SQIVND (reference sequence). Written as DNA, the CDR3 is TGTGCCAGTAGTATAGTAGAGGGGTCGGGTCAGCCCCAGCATTTT. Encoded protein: CASSIVEGSGQPQHF.

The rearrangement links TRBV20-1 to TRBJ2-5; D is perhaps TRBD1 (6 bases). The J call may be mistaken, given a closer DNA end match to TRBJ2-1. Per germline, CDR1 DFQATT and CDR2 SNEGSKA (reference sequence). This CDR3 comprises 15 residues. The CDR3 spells CSARLLQGYQETQFF. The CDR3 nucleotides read TGCAGTGCTAGACTACTGCAGGGGTACCAAGAGACCCAGTTCTTC.

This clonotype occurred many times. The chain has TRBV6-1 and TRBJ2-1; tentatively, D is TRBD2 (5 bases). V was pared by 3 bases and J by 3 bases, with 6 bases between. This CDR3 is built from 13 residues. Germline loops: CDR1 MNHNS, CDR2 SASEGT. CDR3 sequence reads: CASSERDYNEQFF. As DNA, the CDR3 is TGTGCCAGCAGTGAGAGGGACTACAATGAGCAGTTCTTC.

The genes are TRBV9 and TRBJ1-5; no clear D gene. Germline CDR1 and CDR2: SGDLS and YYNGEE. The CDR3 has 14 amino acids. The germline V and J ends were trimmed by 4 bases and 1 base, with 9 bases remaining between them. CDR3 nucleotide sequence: TGTGCCAGCAGCCCCTCCCTGAGCAATCAGCCCCAGCATTTT. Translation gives CASSPSLSNQPQHF.

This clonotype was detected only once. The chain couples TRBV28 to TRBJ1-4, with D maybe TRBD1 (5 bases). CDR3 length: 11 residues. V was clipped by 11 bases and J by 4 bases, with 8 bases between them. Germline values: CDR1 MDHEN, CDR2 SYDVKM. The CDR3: CAGGGNEKLFF. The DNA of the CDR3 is TGTGCCGGTGGGGGTAATGAAAAACTGTTTTTT. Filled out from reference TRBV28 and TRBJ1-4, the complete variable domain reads DVKVTQSSRYLVKRTGEKVFLECVQDMDHENMFWYRQDPGLGLRLIYFSYDVKMKEKGDIPEGYSVSREKKERFSLILESASTNQTSMYLCAGGGNEKLFFGSGTQLSVL.

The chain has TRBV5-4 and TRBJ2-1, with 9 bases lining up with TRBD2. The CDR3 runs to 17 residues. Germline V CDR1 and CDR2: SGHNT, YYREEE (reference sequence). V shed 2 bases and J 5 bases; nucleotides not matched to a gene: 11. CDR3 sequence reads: CASSFWRAGGLHNEQFF. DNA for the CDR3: TGTGCCAGCAGCTTTTGGCGTGCGGGGGGGCTCCACAATGAGCAGTTCTTC.

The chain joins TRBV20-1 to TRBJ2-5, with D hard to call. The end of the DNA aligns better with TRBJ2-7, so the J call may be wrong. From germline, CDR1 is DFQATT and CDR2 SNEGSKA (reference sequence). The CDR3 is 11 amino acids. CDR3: CSASLGSEQYF. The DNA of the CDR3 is TGCAGTGCTAGCCTCGGTTCCGAGCAGTACTTC.

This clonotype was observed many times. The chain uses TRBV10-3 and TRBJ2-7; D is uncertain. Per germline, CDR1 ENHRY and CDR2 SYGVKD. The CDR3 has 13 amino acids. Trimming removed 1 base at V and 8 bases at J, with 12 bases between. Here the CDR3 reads CAISEFPRMKQYF. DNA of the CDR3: TGTGCCATCAGTGAGTTCCCCCGGATGAAGCAGTACTTC.